This passage covers 26 T cell receptor beta chains from one sample sequenced in a study of shared clonotypes between healthy human individuals. The assay was immunoSEQ multiplex PCR, and TCRdb's table has in-frame clones only and misses some. Of 1.6 million or so clones listed, roughly 96% were seen once; the top ten hold over 1%. The sample taken for sequencing was naive CD4+ T cells sorted from blood. Subset defined: CD45RA+ positively selected. The source is a man aged 30-40 years in good health.

This sequence joins TRBV5-1 and TRBJ2-2; D is possibly TRBD2 (5 bases). Per germline, CDR1 SGHRS and CDR2 YFSETQ. The CDR3 sequence is 15 residues long. V shed 4 bases and J shed 2 bases, with 12 bases lying between them. The CDR3 DNA follows: TGCGCCAGCAGCGGAGGTTTTCCAAACACCGGGGAGCTGTTTTTT. Protein sequence: CASSGGFPNTGELFF.

The chain joins TRBV19 to TRBJ2-1; 15 bases map to TRBD2. Germline-derived CDR1 and CDR2 are LNHDA and SQIVND (reference sequence). J lost 1 base, V lost 11 bases, and 6 bases had no gene match. The CDR3 totals 16 residues. DNA of the CDR3: TGTGCCGCCGGGACTAGCGGGAGGCCGTCCTACAATGAGCAGTTCTTC. Translated: CAAGTSGRPSYNEQFF.

The V and J genes are TRBV7-4 and TRBJ2-3; 12 nucleotides agree with TRBD2. CDR1 SGHVT and CDR2 SQSDAQ come from the germline V gene. This CDR3 contains 17 residues. V shed 4 bases, J shed 2 bases, and the junction held 7 bases outside the gene matches. The CDR3 DNA sequence: TGTGCCAGCAGCTCGCGGACTAGCGGGAAAGTCACAGATACGCAGTATTTT. It yields the protein CASSSRTSGKVTDTQYF. Looking up the rest from reference TRBV7-4 and TRBJ2-3 gives the full variable domain: GAGVSQSPRYKVAKRGRDVALRCDSISGHVTLYWYRQTLGQGSEVLTYSQSDAQRDKSGRPSGRFSAERPERSVSTLKIQRTEQGDSAVYLCASSSRTSGKVTDTQYFGPGTRLTVL.

The V and J genes are TRBV18 and TRBJ1-1; D gene unclear. The germline V and J ends were trimmed by 2 bases and 0 bases, with 10 bases remaining between them. CDR3 length: 15 amino acids. Germline V gene sequence: CDR1 KGHSH, CDR2 LQKENI. The CDR3 DNA follows: TGTGCCAGCTCACCAGGGGATCCCATGAACACTGAAGCTTTCTTT. It is translated as CASSPGDPMNTEAFF.

This chain joins TRBV19 and TRBJ2-6; D may be TRBD1 (6 bases). Germline V gene sequence: CDR1 LNHDA, CDR2 SQIVND (reference sequence). The CDR3 covers 19 residues. Deletions cut 6 bases from V and 0 bases from J, with 21 bases between. The CDR3 DNA is TGTGCCAGTAGCCCCCTGAACAGGGCAGTTGGCTCTGGGGCCAACGTCCTGACTTTC. It is translated as CASSPLNRAVGSGANVLTF.

Notes on this clone: Other DNA sequences within the sample encode an identical CDR3. V gene TRBV18 combines with J gene TRBJ2-3, with D unclear. The CDR3 extends over 14 amino acids. CDR1 KGHSH and CDR2 LQKENI come from the germline V gene. Trimming took 1 base from V and 1 from J, leaving 6 bases between them. As DNA, the CDR3 is TGTGCCAGCTCACCACGTGAAGGCACAGATACGCAGTATTTT. Its translation: CASSPREGTDTQYF. Full variable domain (missing parts from reference TRBV18 and TRBJ2-3): NAGVMQNPRHLVRRRGQEARLRCSPMKGHSHVYWYRQLPEEGLKFMVYLQKENIIDESGMPKERFSAEFPKEGPSILRIQQVVRGDSAAYFCASSPREGTDTQYFGPGTRLTVL.

The chain combines TRBV5-6 with TRBJ2-5; D may be TRBD2 (5 bases). Trimming cost V 0 bases and J 10 bases, with 19 bases left between them. Germline lookup yields CDR1 SGHDT and CDR2 YYEEEE. This CDR3 is 15 amino acids long. The CDR3 DNA sequence: TGTGCCAGCAGCTTGGAGGACCCTCACGCCGGGATCCAGTACTTC. The encoded protein is CASSLEDPHAGIQYF.

This clone was recorded a few times. The chain is built from TRBV19 and TRBJ1-1; TRBD1 matches at 8 bases. The CDR3 extends over 14 amino acids. Germline values: CDR1 LNHDA, CDR2 SQIVND (reference sequence). Trimming removed 4 bases from V and 1 base from J; junction bases left unmatched: 2. The CDR3 DNA follows: TGTGCCAGTAGTACGGACAGGGCGAACACTGAAGCTTTCTTT. As protein: CASSTDRANTEAFF.

The chain is built from TRBV5-8 and TRBJ1-3; D gene uncertain. Between the trimmed V and J ends, which lost 1 base and 2 bases, there was a span of 16 bases. The germline V gene encodes CDR1 SGHTS and CDR2 YDEGEE. The CDR3 sequence is 17 residues long. DNA of the CDR3: TGTGCCAGCAGCTTGCGGGCAGCCTATTTCACTGGAAACACCATATATTTT. As protein: CASSLRAAYFTGNTIYF.

This rearrangement joins TRBV6-5 to TRBJ1-1, with D perhaps matching TRBD1 (6 bases). V lost 6 bases and J lost 6, with 14 bases in between. This CDR3 contains 13 residues. Germline values: CDR1 MNHEY, CDR2 SVGAGI. CDR3 in DNA: TGTGCCAGCAGGGTCAGGGGATTATCTGAAGCTTTCTTT. This encodes CASRVRGLSEAFF.

The chain recombines TRBV9 with TRBJ2-3, with 7 nucleotides matching TRBD2. From germline, CDR1 is SGDLS and CDR2 YYNGEE. J was trimmed by 3 bases and V by 0 bases; bases with no gene match: 7. CDR3 size: 16 residues. The CDR3 DNA is TGTGCCAGCAGCGTAGAGACTAGCCTCGGAACAGATACGCAGTATTTT. It specifies CASSVETSLGTDTQYF. Looking up the rest from reference TRBV9 and TRBJ2-3 gives the full variable domain: DSGVTQTPKHLITATGQRVTLRCSPRSGDLSVYWYQQSLDQGLQFLIQYYNGEERAKGNILERFSAQQFPDLHSELNLSSLELGDSALYFCASSVETSLGTDTQYFGPGTRLTVL.

The DNA of the CDR3 is TGCGCCAGCAGCCCCTTCCCGGGACAGGGGGCCGGCTCGTACGAGCAGTACTTC. It encodes CASSPFPGQGAGSYEQYF. This rearrangement joins TRBV4-1 to TRBJ2-7, with TRBD1 matching 12 bases. Looked up from germline, CDR1 is MGHRA and CDR2 is YSYEKL. V trimming: 4 bases; J trimming: 4 bases; junction bases outside the gene matches: 14. There are 18 residues in the CDR3.

This clone is a singleton in its sample. The rearrangement uses TRBV11-3 and TRBJ2-3; tentative D call: TRBD1 (5 bases). V lost 4 bases, J lost 0 bases, and 5 bases lay in between. This CDR3 region has 13 residues. Germline assignment: CDR1 SGHNT and CDR2 YENEEA. CDR3 in amino acids: CASSWTSTDTQYF. The CDR3 DNA is TGTGCCAGCAGCTGGACAAGCACAGATACGCAGTATTTT.

V gene TRBV5-6 combines with J gene TRBJ2-1; 7 bases line up with TRBD1. The CDR3 spans 16 residues. Germline loops: CDR1 SGHDT, CDR2 YYEEEE. The V and J ends lost 2 bases and 4 bases, in that order; junction bases with no gene match: 9. The CDR3 is CASSFYGTATYNEQFF. DNA of the CDR3: TGTGCCAGCAGCTTCTATGGGACAGCCACGTACAATGAGCAGTTCTTC.

This clone was picked up one time. J is TRBJ2-5 and V is TRBV6-5; D possibly corresponds to TRBD1 (6 bases). V lost 0 bases and J lost 9, with 17 bases in between. Germline CDR1 and CDR2: MNHEY and SVGAGI. There are 15 residues in the CDR3. The CDR3 sequence: CASSYSRTGKGAQYF. The CDR3 DNA follows: TGTGCCAGCAGTTACTCGAGAACAGGGAAGGGGGCCCAGTACTTC.

V is TRBV28 and J is TRBJ2-4; weak D call: TRBD1 (6 bases). The CDR3 runs to 14 residues. Trimming took off 2 bases at V and 8 bases at J, with 13 bases between the two ends. Germline CDR1 and CDR2: MDHEN and SYDVKM. The CDR3 loop is CASSLQGRGDIQYF. The CDR3 nucleotides are TGTGCCAGCAGTTTACAGGGGCGTGGGGACATTCAGTACTTC.

The rearrangement uses TRBV19 and TRBJ2-2, with 9 bases lining up with TRBD1. The CDR3 covers 15 residues. The germline V gene encodes CDR1 LNHDA and CDR2 SQIVND (reference sequence). The ends lost 8 bases at V and 7 bases at J; junction bases unmatched: 11. The CDR3 DNA follows: TGTGCCAGTGATACCGGGACAGGGACATACGGGGAGCTGTTTTTT. It translates to CASDTGTGTYGELFF.

In this sample, this clone turned up once. V gene TRBV7-2 combines with J gene TRBJ2-1, with D maybe TRBD2 (5 bases). Between the trimmed V and J ends, which lost 4 bases and 8 bases, there was a span of 21 bases. The germline gives CDR1 SGHTA, CDR2 FQGNSA. The CDR3 is 16 residues long. The CDR3 reads CASSYQLRGLVDEQFF. CDR3 in DNA: TGTGCCAGCAGCTACCAACTAAGAGGGCTGGTCGATGAGCAGTTCTTC.

DNA of the CDR3: TGTGCCAGCAGTGAAGATACTAGCGGGAGATTCGAGCAGTTCTTC. Protein product: CASSEDTSGRFEQFF. V usage is TRBV2 and J usage is TRBJ2-1, with 11 positions matching TRBD2. The CDR3 is 15 amino acids. Trimming at V came to 1 base and at J to 10 bases, leaving 6 bases not matched to a gene. CDR1 and CDR2 from the germline V gene are SNHLY and FYNNEI.

The chain carries TRBV6-5 and TRBJ2-7, with 12 bases matching TRBD2. Unmatched junction bases numbered 3, after V lost 6 bases and J lost 3 bases. The CDR3 totals 14 residues. Germline V gives CDR1 MNHEY, CDR2 SVGAGI. CDR3 DNA: TGTGCCAGCAGGAAGGGACTAGCGGGCTACGAGCAGTACTTC. As protein: CASRKGLAGYEQYF.

This chain links TRBV5-4 with TRBJ2-1, with 10 bases that match TRBD2. The CDR3 is 20 amino acids. CDR1 and CDR2 (germline): SGHNT, YYREEE (reference sequence). Trimming removed 5 bases from V and 2 bases from J; junction bases left unmatched: 19. CDR3 bases: TGTGCCAGCAGATCGCGGTTGAGGCGCCAGAGCGGGAGGGCCTACAATGAGCAGTTCTTC. Its translation: CASRSRLRRQSGRAYNEQFF.

The chain has TRBV19 and TRBJ2-2; 7 bases fit TRBD2. The CDR3 loop spans 15 amino acids. Per germline, CDR1 LNHDA and CDR2 SQIVND (reference sequence). V lost 3 bases and J lost 6; bases outside the gene matches: 7. The CDR3 region is CASSIPGGNPGELFF. CDR3 DNA sequence: TGTGCCAGTAGTATCCCGGGAGGTAATCCCGGGGAGCTGTTTTTT.

V is TRBV18 and J is TRBJ2-5; D ambiguous. This CDR3 region has 14 residues. From germline, CDR1 is KGHSH and CDR2 LQKENI. The ends were cut back, 0 bases at V and 5 bases at J, with 10 bases in the middle. CDR3 coding DNA: TGTGCCAGCTCACCACCGCCGGAGATGGAGACCCAGTACTTC. Its protein is CASSPPPEMETQYF. Looking up the rest from reference TRBV18 and TRBJ2-5 gives the full variable domain: NAGVMQNPRHLVRRRGQEARLRCSPMKGHSHVYWYRQLPEEGLKFMVYLQKENIIDESGMPKERFSAEFPKEGPSILRIQQVVRGDSAAYFCASSPPPEMETQYFGPGTRLLVL.

This rearrangement joins TRBV4-3 to TRBJ2-7; D unresolved. Germline lookup yields CDR1 LGHNA and CDR2 YSLEER. Between the trimmed V and J ends, which lost 1 base and 0 bases, there was a span of 10 bases. The length of the CDR3 is 15 residues. The CDR3 region has the DNA TGCGCCAGCAGCCAAGTAGGTGGGAACTCCTACGAGCAGTACTTC. Protein product: CASSQVGGNSYEQYF.

The CDR3 loop reads CAGLAWGRDF. The CDR3 coding sequence is TGTGCCGGGCTCGCGTGGGGCAGGGATTTT. The chain carries TRBV21-1 and TRBJ2-3; TRBD1, the table's D call, lacks a check against the DNA. TRBV21-1 is flagged as a pseudogene. The CDR3 length is 10 residues.

The chain joins TRBV7-8 to TRBJ1-4; possibly TRBD1 for D (6 bases). CDR3 length: 13 amino acids. The germline V gene encodes CDR1 SGHVS and CDR2 FQNEAQ. V shed 8 bases and J shed 10 bases, with 17 bases lying between them. The CDR3 coding sequence is TGTGCCAGCGGGGGCAGCAGTGGGGGAAAACTGTTTTTT. Its protein is CASGGSSGGKLFF. The variable domain in full, completed from reference TRBV7-8 and TRBJ1-4, reads GAGVSQSPRYKVAKRGQDVALRCDPISGHVSLFWYQQALGQGPEFLTYFQNEAQLDKSGLPSDRFFAERPEGSVSTLKIQRTQQEDSAVYLCASGGSSGGKLFFGSGTQLSVL.